The clone carrying this TCR beta chain was counted a single time. Antigen unknown. This entry belongs to a study of Siglec-9 on CD8 T cells in melanoma. In germline, CDR1 is MGHRA, CDR2 YSYEKL. The CDR3 is 16 amino acids. V was clipped by 3 bases and J by 9 bases; unmatched bases: 10. Assay used: immunoSEQ multiplex PCR; TCRdb lists only in-frame clones, some missing. The sample yields about 30,000 clones, more than 80% seen once. Study conclusions and caveats: Siglec-9 reportedly marks and regulates an effector memory CD8+ T-cell subset apparently accumulating in melanoma tumors.

Input material: Siglec-9- CD8+ T cells sorted from blood. V and J are TRBV4-1 and TRBJ2-1, with 11 bases fitting TRBD2. This sequence originates from a human donor in good health. CDR3 DNA sequence: TGCGCCAGCAGCCACGCAACTAGCGGGAGTTCGGGTGAGCAGTTCTTC. This encodes CASSHATSGSSGEQFF.